The clone carrying this TCR beta chain was seen just once. The antigen remains unidentified. It was with random hexamers that about 0.45 to 1 ug RNA was reverse transcribed. Multiplex PCR with immunoSEQ amplified the TCR beta CDR3 across 54 Vbeta and 13 Jbeta. TCRdb used MiXCR to reprocess the immunoSEQ multiplex PCR reads, holding one entry per CDR3 protein. In the table there are some 240,000 distinct CDR3 sequences, 90% to 96% of which are singletons. This entry is derived from a study of CD8 T cells in Susac syndrome. This CDR3 contains 14 residues. Trimming cost V 0 bases and J 2 bases, with 8 bases left between them. Per the germline V gene, CDR1 is DFQATT and CDR2 is SNEGSKA (reference sequence). Study-level results: Regarding the TCR sequencing and HLA analysis, the study admitted that a relatively small number of individuals were involved.

This clonotype was obtained from a human donor with Susac syndrome. The chain has TRBV20-1 and TRBJ1-5; D remains unclear. Sequencing was performed on CD4+ T cells from PBMCs. This CDR3 reads CSAREGRGNQPQHF. The DNA for the CDR3 is TGCAGTGCTAGAGAGGGCCGGGGCAATCAGCCCCAGCATTTT.